This T cell receptor beta chain was obtained from a study of T cell responses to AZD1222 COVID-19 vaccine (dated by TCRdb to the early 2020s). Regarding the research as a whole: A total of around 240 trial participants underwent TCR sequencing, of whom approximately 200 had received two doses of AZD1222 and around 25 had received two doses of the MenACWY control vaccine. Trial participants were enrolled by age into subgroups of 18-55, 56-69 and 70-plus years, and around 150, 28 and 57 TCR-sequenced participants, respectively, were included in these subgroups. Results the study describes overall, beyond this receptor: Because no day 14 peak-response samples were available, repertoires were characterized only after the peak T cell response. Participants were mostly white British and included more females than males, and it was suggested by the authors that clonal diversity may have been underestimated. A significant rise in spike-specific TCR breadth and depth was observed after two AZD1222 doses relative to day 0 and relative to MenACWY recipients. Conclusions about previously exposed vaccinees are limited because only 5 or 6 AZD1222 recipients were SARS-CoV-2 seropositive at baseline. In the small 56-69-year group, the increase in depth fell short of significance, most likely because of low power. The whole spike protein was spanned by vaccine-associated CD4 TCRs, and dominant responses were seen in regions 160-218 and 743-854. Reportedly, almost half of the unique spike-specific TCRs recognized epitopes lying outside the regions that are mutated in the B.1.351 and B.1.1.7 variants.

The intended sense of this specimen's time point label: about 28 days (+/-7) after the second vaccine dose. AZD1222 recipients with second doses at about 4 weeks or about 12 weeks were pooled, because spike-specific TCR depth and breadth did not differ between schedules. The vaccinee samples were drawn from two UK trials, COV001 and COV002, one of which was a single-blind randomized controlled phase 2/3 trial testing AZD1222 (ChAdOx1 nCoV-19) in healthy adults. For TCRbeta chain sequencing, PBMC samples from trial participants were taken at day 0 and at day 28 after the second dose. The CDR3 regions of human TCRbeta chains were subjected to immunosequencing. Turning to the authors' computational methods: TCRs in the repertoires were matched against a reference library of SARS-CoV-2-specific TCRs that had been generated with the MIRA antigen-specificity platform. Breadth was defined as the fraction of unique TCRs that were SARS-CoV-2-associated. Depth was defined as the fraction of total T cells that were SARS-CoV-2-associated. Using the MIRA data, each spike-specific TCR was mapped to the spike region that the TCR reacts to and placed in a CD4 or CD8 class. Log10-transformed breadth and depth values were compared by one-way ANOVA with Sidak's multiple comparisons tests. In TCRdb, the immuneACCESS table is reduced to in-frame sequences with V and J assigned. These tables do not hold every clone; where another copy was compared, an unresolved V gene accounts for under half, and the others remain unexplained. That table gives V, J and clone size, and the DNA gave D and trimming. The sample table shows around 140,000 clones, and about 91% are seen once. 1.5% to 2% of the sample is taken by the ten largest.

Comments on this clone: The antigen this receptor binds is unknown. No much larger clonotype is one base removed from it; base qualities were not supplied.

This receptor was taken from an adult who received the AZD1222 COVID-19 vaccine. The source was peripheral blood, collected 28 days after the second AZD1222 dose.

The CDR3 loop reads CASSQGKSSYNEQFF. The nucleotides are TGCGCCAGCAGCCAGGGGAAGAGCTCCTACAATGAGCAGTTCTTC. This receptor chain uses TRBV4-3 and TRBJ2-1; the D gene assignment is ambiguous. Taken from cysteine to phenylalanine, the CDR3 has 15 residues. The entry retains the CDR3 DNA only, 45 bases that are in frame from base 1. CDR1 and CDR2 (LGHNA, YSLEER) derive from the germline V gene. Between the V and J ends, shortened by 3 bases and 0 bases respectively, the junction contains 9 bases.